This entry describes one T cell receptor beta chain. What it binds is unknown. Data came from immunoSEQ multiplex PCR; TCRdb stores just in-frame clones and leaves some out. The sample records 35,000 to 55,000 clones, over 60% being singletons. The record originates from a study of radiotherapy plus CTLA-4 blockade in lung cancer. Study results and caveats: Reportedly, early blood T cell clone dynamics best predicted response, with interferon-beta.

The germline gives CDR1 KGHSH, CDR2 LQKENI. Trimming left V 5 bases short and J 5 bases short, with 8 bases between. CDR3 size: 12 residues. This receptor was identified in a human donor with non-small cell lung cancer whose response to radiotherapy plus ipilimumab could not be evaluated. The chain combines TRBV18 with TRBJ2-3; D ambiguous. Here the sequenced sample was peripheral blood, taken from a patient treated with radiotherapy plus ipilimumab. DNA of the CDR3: TGTGCCAGCTCAGAAAGGAGAGATACGCAGTATTTT. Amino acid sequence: CASSERRDTQYF. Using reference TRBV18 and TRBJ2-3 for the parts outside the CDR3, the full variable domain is NAGVMQNPRHLVRRRGQEARLRCSPMKGHSHVYWYRQLPEEGLKFMVYLQKENIIDESGMPKERFSAEFPKEGPSILRIQQVVRGDSAAYFCASSERRDTQYFGPGTRLTVL.